One sample yielded the 26 T cell receptor beta chains listed below, sequenced in a study of tumor-infiltrating lymphocytes in primary liver carcinoma. Blood RNA originated from unsorted whole blood, with germline DNA additionally extracted. Starting from around 500 ng of total RNA, TCR beta cDNA was produced with a primer in the constant region. For TCR beta, libraries were produced by three nested multiplex PCR rounds using slightly modified ARM-PCR. The study ran its first two PCR rounds for approximately 11 cycles each, using TRBV1-TRBV30 forward primers and a C-beta reverse primer. A single record per CDR3 protein comes from TCRdb applying MiXCR to the multiplex PCR reads. In the table there are roughly 330,000 distinct CDR3 sequences, about 61% of which are singletons. Sequenced sample: peripheral blood. The receptors here all came from a man aged 40-55 years with primary liver carcinoma and hepatitis B virus infection.

This clonotype was seen a single time. The conserved closing phenylalanine or tryptophan is absent in this CDR3, likely reflecting a read error. The V gene is TRBV5-4, the J gene TRBJ2-2; D is unclear. CDR3 length equals 13 residues. The germline CDR1 and CDR2 sequences are SGHNT and YYREEE (reference sequence). The CDR3 coding sequence is TGTGCCAGCAGCTTGGAGAGCACCGGAGAGCTGTTTCTT. Its translation is CASSLESTGELFL.

The chain joins TRBV6-1 to TRBJ1-2, with a weak D call TRBD1 (5 bases). This CDR3 contains 14 residues. V shed 5 bases and J shed 3 bases, with 13 bases lying between them. Germline assignment: CDR1 MNHNS and CDR2 SASEGT. Here the CDR3 DNA reads TGTGCCAGCAGTCAGACAGCCACCGACTATGGCTACACCTTC. This encodes CASSQTATDYGYTF.

As for this clonotype: The final CDR3 position lacks the conserved phenylalanine or tryptophan, pointing to a likely read error. No DNA is shown, since the ends of the CDR3 on it are uncertain; the CDR3 is the one TCRdb lists. This chain joins TRBV21-1 and TRBJ2-1; the DNA was not compared with TRBD1, the D call given in the table. TRBV21-1 corresponds to a pseudogene. The CDR3 is made up of 16 amino acids, end residues included. CDR3 protein: CASSRPGQLGHNEQFV.

As concerns this clonotype: Just one base apart from a much larger clone, this may be a read error. The chain uses TRBV10-3 and TRBJ1-6; 8 bases map to TRBD1. The length of the CDR3 is 14 residues. CDR1 is ENHRY and CDR2 is SYGVKD in the germline V gene. CDR3 protein: CAVSDDRGGSPLHF. DNA of the CDR3: TGTGCCGTCAGCGACGACAGGGGTGGTTCACCCCTCCACTTT.

This clonotype has a count of ten or more. The genes are TRBV11-2 and TRBJ2-1; D might be TRBD1 or TRBD2, each matching 5 bases. The V gene's germline CDR1 is SGHAT and CDR2 FQNNGV. The V and J ends lost 5 bases and 4 bases respectively, with 15 bases between them. The CDR3 has 15 amino acids. CDR3 nucleotides: TGTGCCAGCAGCATGATCGGGACCCGGTACAATGAGCAGTTCTTC. Translated: CASSMIGTRYNEQFF.

In the case of this clonotype: A read error may be the cause here, since a much bigger clone is one base away. J is TRBJ2-3 and V is TRBV28; a weak D match, TRBD1 (5 bases). There are 13 residues in the CDR3. V lost 5 bases and J lost 8, with 14 bases in between. The V gene's germline CDR1 is MDHEN and CDR2 SYDVKM. CDR3 bases: TGTGCCAGCAGTCAGGGCCAGTTCGCTACGCAGTATTTT. It encodes CASSQGQFATQYF.

Notes on this clonotype: A much larger clone lies one base from this, so it may be a read error. This rearrangement joins TRBV10-3 to TRBJ2-5, with D possibly matching TRBD1 (6 bases). Germline CDR1 is ENHRY and CDR2 is SYGVKD. V lost 5 bases and J 1 base, leaving 8 bases between the germline ends. The CDR3 spans 13 residues. CDR3 sequence: CAISLGAQETQYF. The CDR3 region has the DNA TGTGCCATCAGTTTGGGGGCCCAAGAGACCCAGTACTTC.

This clonotype was detected ten times or more. The gene calls are TRBV6-2 or TRBV6-3 and TRBJ2-1; weak D call: TRBD1 (6 bases). CDR3 size: 15 residues. Per the germline V gene, CDR1 is MNHEY and CDR2 is SVGEGT. Trimming removed 6 bases from V and 8 bases from J, with 20 bases in between. The CDR3 loop reads CASRPTGTGWDEQFF. The CDR3 DNA reads as TGTGCCAGCAGACCTACAGGGACGGGTTGGGATGAGCAGTTCTTC.

A remark on this clonotype: A much larger clone differs by one base, so this may be a read error. The chain combines TRBV10-3 with TRBJ2-7, with 8 bases identical to TRBD1. J gave up 2 bases and V 5 bases, and 8 bases lay outside the gene matches. CDR3 size: 15 residues. Germline loops: CDR1 ENHRY, CDR2 SYGVKD. The CDR3 sequence: CAISHIVQGAYEQYF. The DNA of the CDR3 is TGTGCCATCAGTCATATCGTACAGGGGGCCTACGAGCAGTACTTC.

The chain uses TRBV12-3 or TRBV12-4 and TRBJ2-2, with 8 bases aligning to TRBD2. V dropped 7 bases and J dropped 4; count of bases not matched to a gene: 14. CDR3 length: 17 amino acids. CDR3 in amino acids: CASKPLAGGFITGELFF. In DNA, the CDR3 is TGTGCCAGCAAGCCCCTAGCGGGCGGGTTCATCACCGGGGAGCTGTTTTTT.

This clonotype was seen a single time. This sequence may be a read error, since a much larger clone differs from it by one base. The chain employs TRBV4-1 and TRBJ2-3; D might be TRBD1 (6 bases). Germline V lookup: CDR1 MGHRA, CDR2 YSYEKL. The V end was cut by 7 bases, the J end by 4 bases, with 15 bases between. The CDR3 consists of 14 residues. The chain's CDR3 is CASNQPRGADTQYF. In DNA form, the CDR3 reads TGCGCCAGCAACCAGCCCAGGGGCGCAGATACGCAGTATTTT.

This clonotype was counted a single time. A much larger clone lies a single base off, so this may be a read error. This rearrangement joins TRBV5-1 to TRBJ2-7; TRBD2 matches 13 bases. J was trimmed by 3 bases and V by 2 bases; bases with no gene match: 2. In germline, CDR1 is SGHRS, CDR2 YFSETQ. The CDR3 is 15 amino acids. The CDR3 region is CASSLLAGGHYEQYF. The DNA for the CDR3 is TGCGCCAGCAGCTTACTAGCGGGAGGGCACTACGAGCAGTACTTC. The whole variable domain, remainder taken from reference TRBV5-1 and TRBJ2-7, is KAGVTQTPRYLIKTRGQQVTLSCSPISGHRSVSWYQQTPGQGLQFLFEYFSETQRNKGNFPGRFSGRQFSNSRSEMNVSTLELGDSALYLCASSLLAGGHYEQYFGPGTRLTVT.

Note on this clonotype: One end of the junction varies from germline; a read error may be responsible. The chain combines TRBV6-5 with TRBJ1-1; D unresolved. The CDR3 has 13 amino acids. Germline CDR1 and CDR2: MNHEY and SVGAGI. The chain's CDR3 is CAGSGQFNTEAFF. In DNA form, the CDR3 reads TGTGCCGGCAGTGGGCAGTTCAACACTGAAGCTTTCTTT.

This clonotype was detected a few times. The chain links TRBV14 to TRBJ2-6, with D tentatively TRBD1 (8 bases). Germline V gene lookup returns CDR1 SGHDN and CDR2 FVKESK. Trimming shortened V by 4 bases and J by 3 bases, and 16 bases separated the two germline ends. This CDR3 contains 17 residues. CDR3 region: CASSLGQGGFGANVLTF. Here the CDR3 DNA reads TGTGCCAGCAGCCTCGGACAGGGAGGGTTTGGGGCCAACGTCCTGACTTTC.

Concerning this clonotype: The junction and the germline gene differ at one end; a read error may be behind it. The rearrangement joins TRBV11-2 to TRBJ2-7; 9 bases line up with TRBD1. The CDR3 covers 16 residues. Germline CDR1 and CDR2: SGHAT and FQNNGV. In nucleotides, the CDR3 is TGTGCCAGCAGATCCCGACCGGGACAGGGTTCCTACGAGGAGTACTTC. Its protein product is CASRSRPGQGSYEEYF.

The V and J genes are TRBV5-1 and TRBJ1-1; D remains ambiguous. Trimming took off 5 bases at V and 4 bases at J, with 12 bases between the two ends. The CDR3 totals 13 residues. Looked up from germline, CDR1 is SGHRS and CDR2 is YFSETQ. CDR3 nucleotides: TGCGCCAGCAGATCAAGCCCCGGCACTGAAGCTTTCTTT. Residues: CASRSSPGTEAFF.

Only one count was recorded for this clonotype. The V gene is TRBV20-1, the J gene TRBJ1-5; D remains unclear. V was trimmed by 1 base and J by 2 bases, leaving 12 bases between them. CDR3 size: 15 residues. Germline assignment: CDR1 DFQATT and CDR2 SNEGSKA (reference sequence). CDR3 bases: TGCAGTGCTAGAGGGGCAGGCTCTGGCAATCAGCCCCAGCATTTT. Translating it yields CSARGAGSGNQPQHF.

The chain links TRBV28 to TRBJ2-2; D perhaps matches TRBD1 (5 bases). Trimming took off 7 bases at V and 3 bases at J, with 21 bases between the two ends. The CDR3 sequence is 17 residues long. Germline-derived CDR1 and CDR2 are MDHEN and SYDVKM. CDR3 residues: CASTQGKTVPHTGELFF. The DNA for the CDR3 is TGTGCCAGCACACAAGGGAAGACAGTTCCTCACACCGGGGAGCTGTTTTTT.

There are a few counts of this clonotype. This chain joins TRBV10-3 and TRBJ1-4, with no clear D. This CDR3 has 13 amino acids. Per germline, CDR1 ENHRY and CDR2 SYGVKD. V lost 0 bases and J lost 7, with 6 bases in between. The CDR3 DNA reads as TGTGCCATCAGTGAGTCTGAGGTTGAAAAACTGTTTTTT. Encoded protein: CAISESEVEKLFF.

In the case of this clonotype: In this CDR3 the conserved last residue, phenylalanine or tryptophan, is missing, so a read error is likely. The rearrangement uses TRBV10-3 and TRBJ2-7; D may be TRBD2 (6 bases). The CDR3 has 12 residues. The V and J ends lost 11 bases and 6 bases respectively, with 17 bases between them. Germline CDR1 ENHRY, CDR2 SYGVKD. The CDR3: CASIAGGTEQYS. The DNA of the CDR3 is TGTGCCTCGATCGCCGGCGGGACCGAGCAGTACTCC.

Comment on this clonotype: Relative to the germline gene, one junction end is altered; a read error may explain this. The rearrangement uses TRBV5-5 and TRBJ2-2; perhaps TRBD2 as D (5 bases). The CDR3 loop spans 13 amino acids. Per the germline V gene, CDR1 is SGHKS and CDR2 is YYEKEE (reference sequence). The CDR3 spells CASSWIDTGELLF. The CDR3, as DNA: TGTGCCAGCAGCTGGATTGACACCGGGGAGCTGCTTTTT. The whole variable domain, filled in from reference TRBV5-5 and TRBJ2-2, reads DAGVTQSPTHLIKTRGQQVTLRCSPISGHKSVSWYQQVLGQGPQFIFQYYEKEERGRGNFPDRFSARQFPNYSSELNVNALLLGDSALYLCASSWIDTGELLFGEGSRLTVL.

The rearrangement links TRBV7-9 to TRBJ2-7; D is unclear. Trimming shortened V by 6 bases and J by 4 bases, and 19 bases separated the two germline ends. CDR3 length equals 15 residues. Germline CDR1 and CDR2: SEHNR and FQNEAQ (reference sequence). CDR3 loop: CASSPQLVSSYEQYF. CDR3 sequence (DNA): TGTGCCAGCAGTCCCCAATTAGTAAGCTCTTACGAGCAGTACTTC.

This clonotype was found many times. CDR3 sequence (DNA): TGTGCCAGCAGTACCCTGGGGGCCAGCTCCTACGAGCAGTACTTC. Translated, it gives CASSTLGASSYEQYF. This chain uses TRBV6-5 with TRBJ2-7; possible D gene TRBD1, 6 bases. V was shortened by 5 bases and J by 0 bases, with 14 bases between the two germline ends. The CDR3 totals 15 residues. Germline V gives CDR1 MNHEY, CDR2 SVGAGI.

About this clonotype itself: This could be a read error, since a much larger clone is one nucleotide away. CDR3: CAISESGGDDYEQYF. CDR3 DNA: TGTGCCATCAGTGAGTCGGGGGGGGACGACTACGAGCAGTACTTC. V gene TRBV10-3 combines with J gene TRBJ2-7; 7 bases fit TRBD2. Germline CDR1 reads ENHRY; CDR2 reads SYGVKD. CDR3 length: 15 amino acids. Losses at the gene ends were 0 bases for V and 3 bases for J; bases not matched to a gene: 5.

With regard to this clonotype: Since no conserved phenylalanine or tryptophan closes the CDR3, a read error is the likely cause. No DNA is shown, since the ends of the CDR3 on it are uncertain; the CDR3 is the one TCRdb lists. The V gene is TRBV11-2, the J gene TRBJ2-5; the table assigns TRBD2, which was not confirmed against the DNA. CDR1 is SGHAT and CDR2 is FQNNGV in the germline V gene. Including both end residues, the CDR3 is 11 amino acids long. CDR3: CAGPNGGGLYL.

This clonotype is labeled medium-sized (0.01 to 0.1%). The V gene is TRBV11-2, the J gene TRBJ1-1; D remains unclear. V dropped 5 bases and J dropped 3 bases, with 16 bases sitting between them. The germline V gene encodes CDR1 SGHAT and CDR2 FQNNGV. This CDR3 has 15 residues. The CDR3 loop is CASSGSQRHDTEAFF. In DNA form, the CDR3 reads TGTGCCAGCAGCGGGTCCCAGAGACACGACACTGAAGCTTTCTTT. Filled out from reference TRBV11-2 and TRBJ1-1, the complete variable domain reads EAGVAQSPRYKIIEKRQSVAFWCNPISGHATLYWYQQILGQGPKLLIQFQNNGVVDDSQLPKDRFSAERLKGVDSTLKIQPAKLEDSAVYLCASSGSQRHDTEAFFGQGTRLTVV.